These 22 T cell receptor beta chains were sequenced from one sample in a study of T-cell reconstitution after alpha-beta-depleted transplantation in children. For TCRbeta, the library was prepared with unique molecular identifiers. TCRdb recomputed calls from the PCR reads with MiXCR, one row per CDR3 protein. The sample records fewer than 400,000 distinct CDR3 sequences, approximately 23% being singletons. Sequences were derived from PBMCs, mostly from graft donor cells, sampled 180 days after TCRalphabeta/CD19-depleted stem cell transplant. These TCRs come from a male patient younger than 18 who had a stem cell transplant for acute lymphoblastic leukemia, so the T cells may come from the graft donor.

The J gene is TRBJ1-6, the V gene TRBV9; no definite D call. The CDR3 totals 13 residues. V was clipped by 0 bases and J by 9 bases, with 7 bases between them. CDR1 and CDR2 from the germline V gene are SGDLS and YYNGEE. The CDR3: CASSVVTGSPLHF. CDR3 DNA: TGTGCCAGCAGCGTAGTGACCGGTTCACCCCTCCACTTT. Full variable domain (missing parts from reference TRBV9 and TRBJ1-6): DSGVTQTPKHLITATGQRVTLRCSPRSGDLSVYWYQQSLDQGLQFLIQYYNGEERAKGNILERFSAQQFPDLHSELNLSSLELGDSALYFCASSVVTGSPLHFGNGTRLTVT.

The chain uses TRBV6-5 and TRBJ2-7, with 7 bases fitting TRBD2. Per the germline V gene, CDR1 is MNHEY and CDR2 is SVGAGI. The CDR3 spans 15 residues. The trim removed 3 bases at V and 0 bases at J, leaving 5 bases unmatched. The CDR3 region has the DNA TGTGCCAGCAGTTATGGGAGGGTTCCCTCCTACGAGCAGTACTTC. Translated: CASSYGRVPSYEQYF.

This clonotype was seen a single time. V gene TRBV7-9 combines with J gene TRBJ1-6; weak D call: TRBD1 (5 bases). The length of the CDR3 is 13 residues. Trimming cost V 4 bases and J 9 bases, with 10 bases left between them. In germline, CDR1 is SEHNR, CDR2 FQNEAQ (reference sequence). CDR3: CASSSTQASPLHF. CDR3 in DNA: TGTGCCAGCAGCTCGACACAGGCTTCACCCCTCCACTTT.

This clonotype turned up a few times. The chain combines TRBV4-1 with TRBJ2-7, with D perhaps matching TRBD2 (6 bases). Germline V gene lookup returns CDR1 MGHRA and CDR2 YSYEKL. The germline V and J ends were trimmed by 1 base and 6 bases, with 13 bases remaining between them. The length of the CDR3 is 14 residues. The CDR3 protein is CASSQVEGQFEQYF. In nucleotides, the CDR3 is TGCGCCAGCAGCCAAGTGGAGGGTCAGTTCGAGCAGTACTTC.

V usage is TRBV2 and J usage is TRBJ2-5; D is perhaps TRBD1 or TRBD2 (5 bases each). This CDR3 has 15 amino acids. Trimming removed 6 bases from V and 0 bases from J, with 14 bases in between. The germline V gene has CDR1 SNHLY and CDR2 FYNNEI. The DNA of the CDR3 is TGTGCCAGCAGGGCCCGGGACCCACACCAAGAGACCCAGTACTTC. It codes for CASRARDPHQETQYF. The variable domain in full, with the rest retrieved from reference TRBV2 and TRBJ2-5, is EPEVTQTPSHQVTQMGQEVILRCVPISNHLYFYWYRQILGQKVEFLVSFYNNEISEKSEIFDDQFSVERPDGSNFTLKIRSTKLEDSAMYFCASRARDPHQETQYFGPGTRLLVL.

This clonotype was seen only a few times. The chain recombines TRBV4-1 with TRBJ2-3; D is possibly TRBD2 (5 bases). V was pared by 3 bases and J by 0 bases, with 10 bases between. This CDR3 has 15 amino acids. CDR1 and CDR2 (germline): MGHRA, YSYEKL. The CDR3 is CASSHPGISTDTQYF. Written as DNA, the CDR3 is TGCGCCAGCAGCCACCCCGGGATTAGCACAGATACGCAGTATTTT.

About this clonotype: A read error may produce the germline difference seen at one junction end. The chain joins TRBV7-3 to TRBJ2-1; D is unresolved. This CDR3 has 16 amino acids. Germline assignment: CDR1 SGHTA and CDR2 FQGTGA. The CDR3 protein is CACSLGLVSSYNEQFF. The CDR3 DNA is TGTGCCTGCAGCTTAGGCCTAGTGAGCTCCTACAATGAGCAGTTCTTC.

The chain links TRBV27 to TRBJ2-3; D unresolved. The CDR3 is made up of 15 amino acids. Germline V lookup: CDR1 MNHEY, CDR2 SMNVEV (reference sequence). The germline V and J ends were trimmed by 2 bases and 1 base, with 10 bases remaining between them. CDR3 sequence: CASSLQDGGTDTQYF. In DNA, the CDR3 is TGTGCCAGCAGTTTACAGGATGGGGGCACAGATACGCAGTATTTT.

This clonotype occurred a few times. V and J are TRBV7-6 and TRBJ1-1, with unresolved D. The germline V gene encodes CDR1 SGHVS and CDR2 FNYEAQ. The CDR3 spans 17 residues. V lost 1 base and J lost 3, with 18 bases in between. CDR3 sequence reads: CASSLEASSWGYTEAFF. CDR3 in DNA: TGTGCCAGCAGCTTAGAAGCCTCATCTTGGGGTTACACTGAAGCTTTCTTT.

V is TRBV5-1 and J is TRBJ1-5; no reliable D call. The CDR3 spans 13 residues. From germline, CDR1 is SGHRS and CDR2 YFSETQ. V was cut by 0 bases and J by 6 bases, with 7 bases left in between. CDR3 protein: CASSLVRGQPQHF. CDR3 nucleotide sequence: TGCGCCAGCAGCTTGGTTCGAGGTCAGCCCCAGCATTTT.

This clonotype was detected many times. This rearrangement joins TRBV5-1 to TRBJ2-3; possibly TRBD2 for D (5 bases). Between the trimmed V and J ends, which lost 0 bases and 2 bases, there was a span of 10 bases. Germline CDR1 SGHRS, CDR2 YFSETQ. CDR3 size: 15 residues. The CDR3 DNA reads TGCGCCAGCAGCTTGGTGAGCGGAGACACAGATACGCAGTATTTT. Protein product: CASSLVSGDTDTQYF.

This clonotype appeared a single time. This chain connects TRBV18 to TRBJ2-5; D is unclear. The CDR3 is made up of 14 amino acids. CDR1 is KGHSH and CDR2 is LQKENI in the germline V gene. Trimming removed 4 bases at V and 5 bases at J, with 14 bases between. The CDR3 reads CASSLGTVRETQYF. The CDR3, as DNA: TGTGCCAGCTCACTTGGAACGGTCCGGGAGACCCAGTACTTC.

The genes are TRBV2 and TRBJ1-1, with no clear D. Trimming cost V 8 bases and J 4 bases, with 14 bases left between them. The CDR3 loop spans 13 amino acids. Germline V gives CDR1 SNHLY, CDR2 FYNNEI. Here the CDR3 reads CASPQSRITEAFF. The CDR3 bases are TGTGCCAGCCCACAGAGCAGGATCACTGAAGCTTTCTTT.

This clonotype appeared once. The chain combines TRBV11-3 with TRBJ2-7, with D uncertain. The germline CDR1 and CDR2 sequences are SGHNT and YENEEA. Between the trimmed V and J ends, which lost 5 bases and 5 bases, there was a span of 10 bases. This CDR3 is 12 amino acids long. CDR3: CASSLDLDEQYF. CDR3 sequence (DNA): TGTGCCAGCAGCCTCGACCTGGACGAGCAGTACTTC.

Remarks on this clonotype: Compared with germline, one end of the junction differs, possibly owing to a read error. The DNA for the CDR3 is TGTGCCAGCAGCCTGTGGAGTGATACGCGGTATTTT. It codes for CASSLWSDTRYF. This chain connects TRBV7-6 to TRBJ2-3, with D hard to call. Germline CDR1 reads SGHVS; CDR2 reads FNYEAQ. This CDR3 contains 12 residues.

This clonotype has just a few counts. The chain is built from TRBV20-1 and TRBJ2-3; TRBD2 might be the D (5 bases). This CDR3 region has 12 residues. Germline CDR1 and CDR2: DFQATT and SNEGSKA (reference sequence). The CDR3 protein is CSGESLTDTQYF. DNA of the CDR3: TGCAGCGGGGAGAGTTTGACAGATACGCAGTATTTT.

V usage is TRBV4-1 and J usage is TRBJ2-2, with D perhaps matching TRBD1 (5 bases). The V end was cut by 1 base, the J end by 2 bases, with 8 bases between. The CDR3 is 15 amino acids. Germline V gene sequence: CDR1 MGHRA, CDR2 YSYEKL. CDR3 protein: CASSQVDTNTGELFF. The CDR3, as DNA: TGCGCCAGCAGCCAAGTGGACACTAACACCGGGGAGCTGTTTTTT.

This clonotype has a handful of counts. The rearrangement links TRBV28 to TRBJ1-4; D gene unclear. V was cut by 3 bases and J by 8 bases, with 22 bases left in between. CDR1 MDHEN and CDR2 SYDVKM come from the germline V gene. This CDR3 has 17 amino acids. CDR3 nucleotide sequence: TGTGCCAGCAGTTTTGAGATTTGGTGGGGTCAGTGGGAAAAACTGTTTTTT. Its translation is CASSFEIWWGQWEKLFF.

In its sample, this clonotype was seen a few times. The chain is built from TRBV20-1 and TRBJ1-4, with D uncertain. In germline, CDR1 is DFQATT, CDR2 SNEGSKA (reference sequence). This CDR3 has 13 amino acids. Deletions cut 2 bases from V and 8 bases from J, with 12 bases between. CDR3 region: CSARLPVQEKLFF. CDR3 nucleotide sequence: TGCAGTGCTAGATTACCAGTTCAGGAAAAACTGTTTTTT.

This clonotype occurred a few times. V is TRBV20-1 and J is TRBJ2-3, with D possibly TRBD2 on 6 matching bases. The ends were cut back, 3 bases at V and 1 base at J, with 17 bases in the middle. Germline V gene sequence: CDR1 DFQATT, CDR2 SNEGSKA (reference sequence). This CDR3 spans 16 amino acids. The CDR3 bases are TGCAGTGCTAGCGGTGTGAGCGAGCGGGGCACAGATACGCAGTATTTT. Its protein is CSASGVSERGTDTQYF.

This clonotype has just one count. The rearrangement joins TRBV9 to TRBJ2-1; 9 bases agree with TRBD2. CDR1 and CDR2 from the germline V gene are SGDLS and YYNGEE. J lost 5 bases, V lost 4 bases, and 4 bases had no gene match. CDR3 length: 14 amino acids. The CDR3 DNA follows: TGTGCCAGCAGCCGCCGACTAGCGGACAATGAGCAGTTCTTC. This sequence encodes CASSRRLADNEQFF.

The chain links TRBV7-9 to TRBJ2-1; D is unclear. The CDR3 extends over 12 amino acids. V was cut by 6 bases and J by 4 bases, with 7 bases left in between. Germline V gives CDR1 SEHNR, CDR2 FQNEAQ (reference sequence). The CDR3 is CASRPYYNEQFF. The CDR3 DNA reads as TGTGCCAGCAGGCCCTATTACAATGAGCAGTTCTTC. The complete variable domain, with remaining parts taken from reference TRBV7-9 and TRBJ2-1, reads DTGVSQNPRHKITKRGQNVTFRCDPISEHNRLYWYRQTLGQGPEFLTYFQNEAQLEKSRLLSDRFSAERPKGSFSTLEIQRTEQGDSAMYLCASRPYYNEQFFGPGTRLTVL.